A single T cell receptor beta chain is shown here with its context. The V and J ends lost 6 bases and 11 bases respectively, with 22 bases between them. Looked up from germline, CDR1 is DFQATT and CDR2 is SNEGSKA (reference sequence). The CDR3 runs to 13 residues. This sample was taken from a study of blood T cells in healthy people across ages. It was with a sample-barcoded 5' primer and a J-beta primer mix that a second PCR of roughly 6 to 12 cycles was run. TCRdb independently ran MiXCR on the 5' RACE reads; one entry per CDR3 protein. Of about 1.5 million distinct CDR3 sequences in the sample, 35% to 45% are singletons; the top ten hold about 4%. Donation came from healthy Caucasian individuals in Russia who were aged 6 to 90. The total RNA that was extracted per sample amounted to at least 5 micrograms.

Sequenced: blood. The sequence came from a woman in her late teens or twenties in good health. The genes are TRBV20-1 and TRBJ2-5; D may correspond to TRBD1 or TRBD2 (5 bases each). CDR3 in DNA: TGCAGTGCATCGGGACGGCTTAACAATGAGCAGTACTTC. Its translation is CSASGRLNNEQYF.